The clone carrying this T cell receptor beta chain turned up a few times. The antigen is undetermined. This sample is drawn from a study of identical twins. Study results and caveats: Out-of-frame beta chain sequences displayed weaker excess sharing between twins.

The CDR3 covers 14 residues. CDR1 and CDR2 from the germline V gene are SQVTM and ANQGSEA. Between the trimmed V and J ends, which lost 6 bases and 3 bases, there was a span of 17 bases. TCRdb called the 5' RACE reads again in MiXCR, with one record for every CDR3 protein. This table has hundreds of thousands of distinct CDR3 sequences, approximately 13% appearing once. All of the donors were Caucasians in good health. These same data were also listed under a study on yellow fever vaccine responses in identical twins.

The sample was PBMCs. The TCR comes from a woman aged 18-30 years in good health. V gene TRBV29-1 combines with J gene TRBJ1-2; D may be TRBD1 (5 bases). In DNA form, the CDR3 reads TGCAGCGTAGGTCCCTCCGGGGCCCACTATGGCTACACCTTC. This gives the protein CSVGPSGAHYGYTF.